These 5 T cell receptor beta chains share one sample of origin, sequenced in a study of blood T cells in healthy people across ages. With a J-beta primer mix and a sample-barcoded 5' primer, a second PCR ran about 6 to 11 cycles. TCRdb re-called the 5' RACE reads through MiXCR, storing one row per CDR3 protein. The table shows some 1.5 million distinct CDR3 sequences, with 35% to 45% occurring only once. The sample taken for sequencing was blood. The receptors here all came from a woman in her late teens or twenties in good health.

This clonotype has a handful of counts. The chain employs TRBV24-1 and TRBJ2-7, with D possibly TRBD2 on 6 matching bases. The germline V and J ends were trimmed by 1 base and 6 bases, with 6 bases remaining between them. Germline loops: CDR1 KGHDR, CDR2 SFDVKD. This CDR3 is built from 12 residues. DNA for the CDR3: TGTGCCACCAGTGATTTAGCGGGCGAGCAGTACTTC. This translates into CATSDLAGEQYF.

The J gene is TRBJ1-2, the V gene TRBV20-1; TRBD1 matches at 7 bases. V was clipped by 6 bases and J by 4 bases; unmatched bases: 8. CDR3 size: 13 residues. Germline-derived CDR1 and CDR2 are DFQATT and SNEGSKA (reference sequence). DNA of the CDR3: TGCAGTGCCGCAGACAGGGCTACCTATGGCTACACCTTC. This translates into CSAADRATYGYTF.

The genes are TRBV20-1 and TRBJ2-5, with 8 bases fitting TRBD1. CDR1 and CDR2 (germline): DFQATT, SNEGSKA (reference sequence). V gave up 2 bases and J gave up 4 bases; unmatched junction bases: 6. The CDR3 extends over 14 amino acids. The CDR3 bases are TGCAGTGCTAGAACACCGACAGGGGTAGAGACCCAGTACTTC. Protein sequence: CSARTPTGVETQYF.

This clonotype was recorded many times. The chain recombines TRBV29-1 with TRBJ2-7; D is possibly TRBD2 (5 bases). V lost 5 bases, J lost 1 base, and 15 bases lay in between. Germline V gene lookup returns CDR1 SQVTM and CDR2 ANQGSEA. CDR3 size: 14 residues. This chain's CDR3 is CSVLPGRLSYEQYF. CDR3 DNA: TGCAGCGTTCTCCCGGGCCGACTATCCTACGAGCAGTACTTC.

The chain joins TRBV6-1 to TRBJ2-7, with TRBD1 as a possible D gene (6 bases). The CDR3 spans 15 residues. Germline CDR1 reads MNHNS; CDR2 reads SASEGT. V was clipped by 3 bases and J by 1 base, with 13 bases between them. This CDR3 is CASSDYGTTSYEQYF. The CDR3 DNA is TGTGCCAGCAGTGACTACGGGACAACATCCTACGAGCAGTACTTC.